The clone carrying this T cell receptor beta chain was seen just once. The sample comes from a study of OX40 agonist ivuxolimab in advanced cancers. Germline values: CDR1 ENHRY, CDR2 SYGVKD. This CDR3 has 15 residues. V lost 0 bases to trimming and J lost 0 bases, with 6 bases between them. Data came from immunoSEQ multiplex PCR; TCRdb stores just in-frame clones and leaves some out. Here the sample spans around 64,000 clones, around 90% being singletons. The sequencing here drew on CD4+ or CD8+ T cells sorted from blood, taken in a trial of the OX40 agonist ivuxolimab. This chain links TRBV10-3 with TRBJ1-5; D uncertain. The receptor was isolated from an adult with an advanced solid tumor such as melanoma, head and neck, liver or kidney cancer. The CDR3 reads CAISESQDSNQPQHF. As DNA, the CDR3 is TGTGCCATCAGTGAGTCGCAGGATAGCAATCAGCCCCAGCATTTT.